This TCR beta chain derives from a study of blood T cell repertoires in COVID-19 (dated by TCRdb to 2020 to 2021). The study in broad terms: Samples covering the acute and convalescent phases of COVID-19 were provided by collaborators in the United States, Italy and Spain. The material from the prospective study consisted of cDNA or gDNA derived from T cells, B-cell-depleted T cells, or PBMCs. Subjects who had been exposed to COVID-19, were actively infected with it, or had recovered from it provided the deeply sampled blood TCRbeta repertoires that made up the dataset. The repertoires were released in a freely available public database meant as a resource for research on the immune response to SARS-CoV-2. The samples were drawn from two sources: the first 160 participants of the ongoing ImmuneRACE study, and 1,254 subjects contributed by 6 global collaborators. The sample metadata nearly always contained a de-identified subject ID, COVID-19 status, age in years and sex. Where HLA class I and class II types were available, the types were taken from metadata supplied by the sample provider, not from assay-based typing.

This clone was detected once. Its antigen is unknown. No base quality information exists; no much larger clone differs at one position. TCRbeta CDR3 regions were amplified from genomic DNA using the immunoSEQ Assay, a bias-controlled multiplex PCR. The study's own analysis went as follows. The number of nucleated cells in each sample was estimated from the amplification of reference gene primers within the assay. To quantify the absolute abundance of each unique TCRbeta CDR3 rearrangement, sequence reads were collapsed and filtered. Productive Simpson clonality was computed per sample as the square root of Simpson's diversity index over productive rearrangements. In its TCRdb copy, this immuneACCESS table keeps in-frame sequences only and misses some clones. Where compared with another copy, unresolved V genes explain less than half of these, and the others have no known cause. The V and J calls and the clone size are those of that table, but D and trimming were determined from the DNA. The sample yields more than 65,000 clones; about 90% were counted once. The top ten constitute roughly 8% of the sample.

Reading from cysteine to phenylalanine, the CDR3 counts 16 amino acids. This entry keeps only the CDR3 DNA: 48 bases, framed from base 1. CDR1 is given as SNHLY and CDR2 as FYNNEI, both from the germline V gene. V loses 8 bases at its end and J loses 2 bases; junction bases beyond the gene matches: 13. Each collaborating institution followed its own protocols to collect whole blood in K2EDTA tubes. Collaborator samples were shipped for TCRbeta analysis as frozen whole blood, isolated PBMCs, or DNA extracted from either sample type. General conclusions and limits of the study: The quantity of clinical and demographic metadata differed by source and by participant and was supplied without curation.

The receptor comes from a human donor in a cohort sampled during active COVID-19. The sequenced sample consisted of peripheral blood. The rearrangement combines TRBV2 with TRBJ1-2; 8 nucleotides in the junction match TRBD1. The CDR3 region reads CASYWETGVQNYGYTF. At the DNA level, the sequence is TGTGCCAGCTACTGGGAGACAGGGGTCCAAAACTATGGCTACACCTTC.